The clone carrying this T cell receptor (beta chain) was detected a few times. As yet, its antigen is unknown. Despite likely unrecorded immune exposures, the donors were nominally healthy at the time of sampling. PCR amplification relied on 60 Vbeta primers (plus 13 Jbeta primers). This table comes from immunoSEQ multiplex PCR, and its TCRdb copy is limited to in-frame clones, with some not included. In the table there are fewer than 90,000 clones, about 70% of which are singletons. This CDR3 is 16 amino acids long. The V gene's germline CDR1 is LNHNV and CDR2 YYDKDF (reference sequence). V shed 0 bases and J 5 bases; nucleotides not matched to a gene: 8. The entry originates in a study of cytomegalovirus exposure and HLA in healthy donors. Study-wide results and caveats: Prior analysis indicated that the majority of TCR beta V segments exhibited productivity approximately 87% or approximately 30% of the time.

V and J are TRBV15 and TRBJ2-5, with 8 bases lining up with TRBD1. The TCR was taken from a man aged 40-49 years in good health and CMV-seropositive. Sequenced input: PBMCs. CDR3: CATSRDEGQGRETQYF. CDR3 bases: TGTGCCACCAGCAGAGATGAAGGACAGGGAAGGGAGACCCAGTACTTC.